The 24 T cell receptor beta chains below all came from one sample that was sequenced in a study of beta chain features in type 1 diabetes. The isolated RNA, all of it, was reverse transcribed, so expressed TCRB transcripts were what got sequenced. Repertoires were generated with immunoSEQ multiplex PCR, while TCRdb's copy carries only in-frame clones and drops some. The sample lists 250,000 to 350,000 clones, less than 15% occurring once. Specimen: central memory CD4+ T cells from blood. The receptor source for this set is a man under 40 in good health.

This clone was seen a few times. The genes are TRBV4-3 and TRBJ2-2, with 9 bases lining up with TRBD1. V was pared by 1 base and J by 13 bases, with 10 bases of the junction left unmatched. Looked up from germline, CDR1 is LGHNA and CDR2 is YSLEER. This CDR3 has 15 amino acids. The CDR3 DNA sequence: TGCGCCAGCAGCCAAGCCCCCGGGACAGGGAAGTCGCTGTTTTTT. Protein: CASSQAPGTGKSLFF.

This clone has more than one count but fewer than ten. The gene calls are TRBV7-7 and TRBJ2-5, with TRBD2 matching 10 bases. Trimming took 3 bases from V and 4 from J; bases not matched to a gene: 14. Germline values: CDR1 SSHAT, CDR2 FNYEAQ (reference sequence). This CDR3 is built from 18 residues. In nucleotides, the CDR3 is TGTGCCAGCAGCTTTAGGGCTAGCGGGAGAGTGGTGAGAGAGACCCAGTACTTC. It codes for CASSFRASGRVVRETQYF.

Only a few counts were recorded for this clone. The chain carries TRBV5-1 and TRBJ2-4; 7 positions agree with TRBD1. After removal of 0 bases from V and 0 bases from J, the junction contained 3 bases not matched to a gene. CDR3 length equals 16 residues. The germline gives CDR1 SGHRS, CDR2 YFSETQ. The CDR3 DNA reads TGCGCCAGCAGCTTGGGGGGACAGTCAGCCAAAAACATTCAGTACTTC. This translates into CASSLGGQSAKNIQYF.

This clone was detected a few times. The chain is built from TRBV20-1 and TRBJ1-2; the D is unclear. Trimming cost V 2 bases and J 3 bases, with 4 bases left between them. The CDR3 runs to 11 residues. Germline CDR1 and CDR2: DFQATT and SNEGSKA (reference sequence). CDR3 nucleotides: TGCAGTGCTAGACCCGACTATGGCTACACCTTC. It yields the protein CSARPDYGYTF.

The sample holds many counts of this clone. CDR3 protein: CASSHTPGDTQYF. The CDR3 region has the DNA TGCGCCAGCAGCCATACGCCAGGAGATACGCAGTATTTT. This chain links TRBV4-3 with TRBJ2-3; no reliable D call. The CDR3 totals 13 residues. V was trimmed by 3 bases and J by 5 bases, leaving 9 bases between them. Germline V gene sequence: CDR1 LGHNA, CDR2 YSLEER.

This clone was recorded a few times. The chain uses TRBV19 and TRBJ1-5; TRBD1 matches 9 bases. The CDR3 extends over 17 amino acids. With 6 bases clipped from V and 1 base from J, the junction kept 10 bases outside the gene matches. The germline CDR1 and CDR2 sequences are LNHDA and SQIVND (reference sequence). Here the CDR3 DNA reads TGTGCCAGTAGGTCGGGGACAGGGTTGTTCAGCAATCAGCCCCAGCATTTT. Its translation: CASRSGTGLFSNQPQHF.

The chain carries TRBV11-2 and TRBJ2-1; 7 positions agree with TRBD1. This CDR3 contains 15 residues. The V and J ends lost 6 bases and 5 bases, in that order; junction bases with no gene match: 10. In germline, CDR1 is SGHAT, CDR2 FQNNGV. This CDR3 reads CASSANRGINNEQFF. CDR3 bases: TGTGCCAGCAGTGCTAACAGGGGTATCAACAATGAGCAGTTCTTC.

V and J are TRBV10-1 and TRBJ2-2; D is unclear. Germline lookup yields CDR1 WNHNN and CDR2 SYGVQD (reference sequence). V was shortened by 2 bases and J by 1 base, with 5 bases between the two germline ends. The CDR3 sequence is 14 residues long. The CDR3 spells CASSEAWNTGELFF. The CDR3 nucleotides read TGCGCCAGCAGTGAGGCCTGGAACACCGGGGAGCTGTTTTTT.

At least ten counts were recorded for this clone. The chain recombines TRBV10-3 with TRBJ2-5, with TRBD1 matching 9 bases. Germline values: CDR1 ENHRY, CDR2 SYGVKD. This CDR3 comprises 16 residues. V gave up 3 bases and J gave up 4 bases; unmatched junction bases: 9. The CDR3: CAISDLLQGARETQYF. CDR3 DNA: TGTGCCATCAGTGACCTGCTACAGGGGGCGCGAGAGACCCAGTACTTC.

This clone was observed a few times. This chain joins TRBV7-2 and TRBJ1-1, with D possibly being TRBD1 (5 bases). Between the trimmed V and J ends, which lost 6 bases and 7 bases, there was a span of 18 bases. This CDR3 has 14 amino acids. CDR1 is SGHTA and CDR2 is FQGNSA in the germline V gene. As DNA, the CDR3 is TGTGCCAGCAGGGGGGGACGGATGATTGGTGAAGCTTTCTTT. Its protein product is CASRGGRMIGEAFF.

The chain is built from TRBV7-2 and TRBJ1-1; D might be TRBD1 (6 bases). V was cut by 4 bases and J by 11 bases, with 17 bases left in between. Germline CDR1 is SGHTA and CDR2 is FQGNSA. This CDR3 has 13 amino acids. The CDR3 spells CASSSPGVSFAFF. DNA for the CDR3: TGTGCCAGCAGCTCACCAGGGGTGTCTTTTGCTTTCTTT.

Many counts were recorded for this clone. This rearrangement joins TRBV14 to TRBJ2-3, with D unresolved. The ends were cut back, 4 bases at V and 5 bases at J, with 10 bases in the middle. The CDR3 spans 13 residues. From germline, CDR1 is SGHDN and CDR2 FVKESK. The CDR3 DNA reads as TGTGCCAGCAGCCCCTGGGCAGGAGATACGCAGTATTTT. Translation: CASSPWAGDTQYF.

V is TRBV7-8 and J is TRBJ1-1; TRBD1 matches 7 bases. Trimming took 5 bases from V and 7 from J; bases not matched to a gene: 7. This CDR3 contains 13 residues. Germline V gene data show CDR1 as SGHVS and CDR2 as FQNEAQ. The CDR3 protein is CASSGRDRHEAFF. The DNA of the CDR3 is TGTGCCAGCAGCGGTCGGGACAGACATGAAGCTTTCTTT.

Only a few counts were recorded for this clone. The sample holds other DNA sequences that translate to the same CDR3. The V gene is TRBV6-6, the J gene TRBJ2-4; maybe TRBD1 (5 bases). The CDR3 spans 11 residues. The V gene lost 0 bases and the J gene lost 11 bases, with 5 bases spanning the gap. CDR1 is MNHNY and CDR2 is SVGAGI in the germline V gene (reference sequence). Here the CDR3 DNA reads TGTGCCAGCAGTTACTCAGGGGTTCAGTACTTC. Translated, it gives CASSYSGVQYF.

V usage is TRBV27 and J usage is TRBJ2-1; TRBD2 matches at 10 bases. The V and J ends lost 2 bases and 9 bases, in that order; junction bases with no gene match: 10. The CDR3 is 16 amino acids. Looked up from germline, CDR1 is MNHEY and CDR2 is SMNVEV (reference sequence). The chain's CDR3 is CASSLQSSGGLGEQFF. The DNA for the CDR3 is TGTGCCAGCAGTTTACAGTCTAGCGGGGGTTTGGGTGAGCAGTTCTTC.

The V call is TRBV6-5, the J call TRBJ2-2; D uncertain. Germline-derived CDR1 and CDR2 are MNHEY and SVGAGI. V dropped 0 bases and J dropped 6 bases, with 5 bases sitting between them. The CDR3 totals 13 residues. The CDR3 region has the DNA TGTGCCAGCAGTTACTCGAGGCCCGGGGAGCTGTTTTTT. Translating it yields CASSYSRPGELFF.

This clone was detected a few times. The chain links TRBV5-6 to TRBJ1-1, with TRBD1 matching 9 bases. V lost 6 bases, J lost 1 base, and 7 bases stayed unmatched. CDR3 size: 15 residues. Germline V gives CDR1 SGHDT, CDR2 YYEEEE. CDR3 in amino acids: CASTRGDRENTEAFF. The DNA of the CDR3 is TGTGCCAGCACCAGGGGGGACAGGGAGAACACTGAAGCTTTCTTT.

V usage is TRBV10-2 and J usage is TRBJ2-7; the D gene could be TRBD1 or TRBD2 (5 bases each). This CDR3 has 15 amino acids. CDR1 and CDR2 from the germline V gene are WSHSY and SAAADI. The V end lost 6 bases, the J end lost 0 bases, and 15 bases lay between the germline ends. CDR3 sequence (DNA): TGCGCCAGCAGGGGACGGGACGCCCGCTCCTACGAGCAGTACTTC. Translating it yields CASRGRDARSYEQYF.

V usage is TRBV29-1 and J usage is TRBJ2-1; 9 positions agree with TRBD2. Germline-derived CDR1 and CDR2 are SQVTM and ANQGSEA. This CDR3 has 14 amino acids. Trimming took 6 bases from V and 5 from J; bases not matched to a gene: 8. CDR3 in amino acids: CSVGSGRFNNEQFF. CDR3 DNA: TGCAGCGTGGGTAGCGGGAGATTCAACAATGAGCAGTTCTTC.

This sequence joins TRBV5-6 and TRBJ1-2, with a weak D call TRBD1 (5 bases). CDR1 is SGHDT and CDR2 is YYEEEE in the germline V gene. This CDR3 comprises 14 residues. Trimming cost V 2 bases and J 7 bases, with 15 bases left between them. The CDR3 DNA is TGTGCCAGCAGCTTCCAGGGAATAGGTAGTGGCTACACCTTC. This translates into CASSFQGIGSGYTF.

The genes are TRBV11-2 and TRBJ2-5, with 8 nucleotides matching TRBD2. The CDR3 runs to 15 residues. Trimming removed 4 bases from V and 4 bases from J; junction bases left unmatched: 8. The germline gives CDR1 SGHAT, CDR2 FQNNGV. The CDR3, as DNA: TGTGCCAGCAGCTCCGGGACTAGGCCTCGAGAGACCCAGTACTTC. Encoded protein: CASSSGTRPRETQYF. The entire variable domain, with the rest obtained from reference TRBV11-2 and TRBJ2-5, is as follows: EAGVAQSPRYKIIEKRQSVAFWCNPISGHATLYWYQQILGQGPKLLIQFQNNGVVDDSQLPKDRFSAERLKGVDSTLKIQPAKLEDSAVYLCASSSGTRPRETQYFGPGTRLLVL.

This clone was detected a few times. This same CDR3 is encoded by further DNA sequences in the sample. The chain links TRBV27 to TRBJ1-2; D perhaps matches TRBD1 (5 bases). The CDR3 covers 12 residues. CDR1 and CDR2 (germline): MNHEY, SMNVEV (reference sequence). The V and J ends lost 5 bases and 8 bases respectively, with 12 bases between them. CDR3 sequence: CASSPPQGGYTF. The CDR3 region has the DNA TGTGCCAGCAGTCCGCCGCAGGGCGGCTACACCTTC.

The chain links TRBV30 to TRBJ1-2, with 11 bases that match TRBD1. The CDR3 totals 15 residues. With V trimmed by 0 bases and J by 7 bases, 7 bases remained unmatched. Germline V gene lookup returns CDR1 GTSNPN and CDR2 SVGIG (reference sequence). CDR3 residues: CAWSVLDRGRGGYTF. The DNA of the CDR3 is TGTGCCTGGAGTGTCTTGGACAGGGGGCGCGGTGGCTACACCTTC.

This chain joins TRBV9 and TRBJ2-5, with 7 bases identical to TRBD1. The CDR3 is made up of 18 amino acids. Germline trimming cut 0 bases from V and 1 base from J; bases unmatched to any gene: 12. Germline lookup yields CDR1 SGDLS and CDR2 YYNGEE. CDR3 DNA: TGTGCCAGCAGCGTAGGCCCCGGACTTTCAGGGGGCCAAGAGACCCAGTACTTC. Its translation is CASSVGPGLSGGQETQYF.